Included here is one T cell receptor beta chain sequence, with context. What it binds is unknown. The study ran its PCR with 60 Vbeta and 13 Jbeta primers. TCRdb's table, derived via immunoSEQ multiplex PCR, lists solely in-frame clones and lacks some. The data hold 150,000 or so clones, with more than 75% observed a single time. This CDR3 comprises 15 residues. The ends lost 5 bases at V and 8 bases at J; junction bases unmatched: 14. Germline V CDR1 and CDR2: SGHAT, FQNNGV. The entry originates in a study of cytomegalovirus exposure and HLA in healthy donors. Regarding the study as a whole: What a later analysis showed was that several of the most significant clusters appeared linked to common viral pathogens.

Sample: PBMCs. The V gene is TRBV11-2, the J gene TRBJ1-2, with 7 positions matching TRBD1. The clonotype was recovered from a woman between 40 and 55 years old in good health and CMV-seronegative. CDR3 in DNA: TGTGCCAGCAGCCCCGGAGGGACAGTAGGGTACGGCTACACCTTC. This encodes CASSPGGTVGYGYTF.